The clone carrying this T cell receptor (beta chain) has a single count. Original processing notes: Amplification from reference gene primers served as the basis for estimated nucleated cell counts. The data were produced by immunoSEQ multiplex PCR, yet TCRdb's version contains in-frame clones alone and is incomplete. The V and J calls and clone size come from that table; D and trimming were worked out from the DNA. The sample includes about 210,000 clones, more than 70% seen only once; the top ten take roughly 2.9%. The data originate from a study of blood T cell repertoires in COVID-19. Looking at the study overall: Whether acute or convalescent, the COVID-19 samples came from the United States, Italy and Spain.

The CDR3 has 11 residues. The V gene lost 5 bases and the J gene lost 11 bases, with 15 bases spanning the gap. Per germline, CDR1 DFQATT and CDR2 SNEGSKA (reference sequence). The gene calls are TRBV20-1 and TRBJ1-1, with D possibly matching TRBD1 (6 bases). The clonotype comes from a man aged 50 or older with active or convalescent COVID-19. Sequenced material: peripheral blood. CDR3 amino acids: CSAPRGRGAFF. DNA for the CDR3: TGCAGTGCTCCCAGGGGCCGTGGGGCTTTCTTT.